These 28 T cell receptor beta chains were all obtained from the same sample, sequenced in a study of T-cell memory formation after mild COVID-19. TCRdb reprocessed the 5' RACE reads via MiXCR and lists one record per CDR3 protein. The sample yields about 57,000 distinct CDR3 sequences, more than 10% seen once. Sequencing used PBMCs or a T cell subset sorted from them (not recorded which). These receptors were obtained from a man between 18 and 29 years old who had mild COVID-19 (a few samples of this study predate the infection). Cell type and time point are not known.

This clonotype was observed at least ten times. The CDR3: CASSRGGSYNEQFF. DNA of the CDR3: TGTGCCAGCAGCCGGGGCGGCTCCTACAATGAGCAGTTCTTC. The chain combines TRBV7-3 with TRBJ2-1; perhaps D is TRBD1 or TRBD2 (5 bases each). The CDR3 is 14 residues long. V lost 5 bases and J lost 0, with 8 bases in between. Germline V gives CDR1 SGHTA, CDR2 FQGTGA.

This clonotype was picked up a small number of times. The chain carries TRBV28 and TRBJ2-5; a weak D match, TRBD2 (6 bases). Between the trimmed V and J ends, which lost 6 bases and 5 bases, there was a span of 13 bases. Per germline, CDR1 MDHEN and CDR2 SYDVKM. This CDR3 spans 13 amino acids. CDR3 amino acids: CASSDREQETQYF. The DNA of the CDR3 is TGTGCCAGCAGCGACCGGGAGCAGGAGACCCAGTACTTC.

The sample holds a few counts of this clonotype. J is TRBJ1-2 and V is TRBV7-2, with 9 bases aligning to TRBD1. With V trimmed by 1 base and J by 5 bases, 5 bases remained unmatched. The CDR3 covers 15 residues. The germline CDR1 and CDR2 sequences are SGHTA and FQGNSA. CDR3 nucleotide sequence: TGTGCCAGCAGCTTAGGTCGGACAGGGGAATATGGCTACACCTTC. This codes for CASSLGRTGEYGYTF.

This chain joins TRBV7-9 and TRBJ2-3; TRBD2 might be the D (6 bases). Germline values: CDR1 SEHNR, CDR2 FQNEAQ (reference sequence). This CDR3 has 16 amino acids. V lost 5 bases, J lost 3 bases, and 18 bases lay in between. The CDR3 nucleotides read TGTGCCAGCAGCCCGGGGGACTTCCGTTTAACAGATACGCAGTATTTT. Protein: CASSPGDFRLTDTQYF. Full variable domain (remainder filled in from reference TRBV7-9 and TRBJ2-3): DTGVSQNPRHKITKRGQNVTFRCDPISEHNRLYWYRQTLGQGPEFLTYFQNEAQLEKSRLLSDRFSAERPKGSFSTLEIQRTEQGDSAMYLCASSPGDFRLTDTQYFGPGTRLTVL.

This chain connects TRBV7-2 to TRBJ2-5; D gene ambiguous. V was clipped by 3 bases and J by 4 bases, with 12 bases between them. The CDR3 runs to 14 residues. Per germline, CDR1 SGHTA and CDR2 FQGNSA. The CDR3 region has the DNA TGTGCCAGCAGCTTTATGTCGTTAGGAGAGACCCAGTACTTC. It is translated as CASSFMSLGETQYF.

The V gene is TRBV11-1, the J gene TRBJ2-2; no firm D call. The V gene's germline CDR1 is SGHAT and CDR2 FQDESV (reference sequence). CDR3 length equals 13 residues. V was clipped by 2 bases and J by 5 bases, with 6 bases between them. The CDR3 here is CASSLYETGELFF. CDR3 coding DNA: TGTGCCAGCAGCTTATACGAAACCGGGGAGCTGTTTTTT.

The J gene is TRBJ1-5, the V gene TRBV6-2 or TRBV6-3; no clear D. CDR1 and CDR2 (germline): MNHEY, SVGEGT. There are 17 residues in the CDR3. V was shortened by 2 bases and J by 4 bases, with 18 bases between the two germline ends. The CDR3 loop is CASSYPPREGGNQPQHF. The CDR3 region has the DNA TGTGCCAGCAGTTACCCGCCTCGGGAGGGAGGGAATCAGCCCCAGCATTTT.

The chain uses TRBV5-1 and TRBJ2-7; D is perhaps TRBD2 (6 bases). CDR3 length: 13 residues. The germline gives CDR1 SGHRS, CDR2 YFSETQ. Trimming took 5 bases from V and 2 from J, leaving 11 bases between them. DNA for the CDR3: TGCGCCAGCAGTCCGGGACTCCCCTACGAGCAGTACTTC. Translated: CASSPGLPYEQYF.

This clonotype was observed many times. The chain couples TRBV18 to TRBJ1-2, with 8 nucleotides matching TRBD1. The CDR3 spans 14 residues. Germline assignment: CDR1 KGHSH and CDR2 LQKENI. V shed 3 bases, J shed 8 bases, and the junction held 8 bases outside the gene matches. The CDR3 sequence is CASSPNGQGGGYTF. The CDR3 DNA sequence: TGTGCCAGCTCACCTAATGGACAGGGTGGAGGCTACACCTTC.

The chain couples TRBV11-2 to TRBJ2-7; unclear D gene. CDR3 length: 13 residues. Trimming took off 0 bases at V and 2 bases at J, with 5 bases between the two ends. The germline CDR1 and CDR2 sequences are SGHAT and FQNNGV. The CDR3 is CASSLEGTYEQYV. The CDR3 DNA reads TGTGCCAGCAGCTTAGAAGGGACCTACGAGCAGTACGTC.

The rearrangement joins TRBV7-2 to TRBJ2-1; D might be TRBD2 (5 bases). V lost 3 bases to trimming and J lost 12 bases, with 15 bases between them. CDR3 length equals 13 residues. The germline V gene encodes CDR1 SGHTA and CDR2 FQGNSA. DNA for the CDR3: TGTGCCAGCAGCTTCCCGGGTTTAGCGAGGCAGTTCTTC. It yields the protein CASSFPGLARQFF.

The chain carries TRBV20-1 and TRBJ2-3; 9 bases map to TRBD2. The V segment lost 0 bases and the J segment 4 bases; nucleotides outside the gene matches: 5. This CDR3 contains 15 residues. Germline CDR1 reads DFQATT; CDR2 reads SNEGSKA (reference sequence). CDR3 sequence: CSARDGGGVADTQYF. For the CDR3, the DNA is TGCAGTGCTAGAGATGGCGGGGGGGTGGCAGATACGCAGTATTTT.

In this sample, this clonotype turned up many times. The chain carries TRBV20-1 and TRBJ2-3, with D perhaps TRBD1 (6 bases). The CDR3 loop spans 14 amino acids. V lost 0 bases and J lost 1, with 8 bases in between. Per the germline V gene, CDR1 is DFQATT and CDR2 is SNEGSKA (reference sequence). In nucleotides, the CDR3 is TGCAGTGCTAGAGAAGGGGGTCGCACAGATACGCAGTATTTT. Translating it yields CSAREGGRTDTQYF.

At least ten counts were recorded for this clonotype. V gene TRBV7-2 combines with J gene TRBJ2-1; D is unclear. Trimming took 1 base from V and 3 from J, leaving 10 bases between them. The CDR3 runs 15 residues. Germline CDR1 and CDR2: SGHTA and FQGNSA. The CDR3 loop is CASSLGADFYNEQFF. The DNA for the CDR3 is TGTGCCAGCAGCTTAGGTGCAGACTTCTACAATGAGCAGTTCTTC.

The chain has TRBV4-2 and TRBJ1-6; maybe TRBD1 (6 bases). Germline CDR1 and CDR2: LGHNA and YNFKEQ. This CDR3 spans 16 amino acids. Trimming cost V 4 bases and J 6 bases, with 16 bases left between them. The CDR3 sequence: CASSPDIQGRNSPLHF. CDR3 nucleotide sequence: TGTGCCAGCAGCCCCGATATCCAGGGGCGTAATTCACCCCTCCACTTT.

This chain connects TRBV7-9 to TRBJ2-5; 10 nucleotides agree with TRBD1. V was clipped by 5 bases and J by 3 bases; unmatched bases: 9. Germline-derived CDR1 and CDR2 are SEHNR and FQNEAQ (reference sequence). This CDR3 is built from 16 residues. Here the CDR3 DNA reads TGTGCCAGCAGCCCAGGTCCCGGGACAGGGGAAGAGACCCAGTACTTC. This translates into CASSPGPGTGEETQYF.

The chain couples TRBV2 to TRBJ2-3, with D possibly TRBD2 on 5 matching bases. V dropped 6 bases and J dropped 0 bases, with 10 bases sitting between them. CDR1 is SNHLY, CDR2 FYNNEI, per germline. The length of the CDR3 is 14 residues. The DNA for the CDR3 is TGTGCCAGCAGCCCCCGGACTAGCACAGATACGCAGTATTTT. Translating gives CASSPRTSTDTQYF. The variable domain in full, with the rest retrieved from reference TRBV2 and TRBJ2-3, is EPEVTQTPSHQVTQMGQEVILRCVPISNHLYFYWYRQILGQKVEFLVSFYNNEISEKSEIFDDQFSVERPDGSNFTLKIRSTKLEDSAMYFCASSPRTSTDTQYFGPGTRLTVL.

J is TRBJ2-1 and V is TRBV10-3; 7 bases line up with TRBD2. The CDR3 is made up of 14 amino acids. The germline CDR1 and CDR2 sequences are ENHRY and SYGVKD. J was trimmed by 5 bases and V by 3 bases; bases with no gene match: 4. The CDR3: CAISDPGGDNEQFF. As DNA, the CDR3 is TGTGCCATCAGTGACCCTGGGGGGGACAATGAGCAGTTCTTC.

The chain links TRBV7-9 to TRBJ1-2, with unresolved D. Between the trimmed V and J ends, which lost 2 bases and 4 bases, there was a span of 8 bases. This CDR3 contains 13 residues. Germline CDR1 SEHNR, CDR2 FQNEAQ (reference sequence). CDR3 sequence: CASSLPRFYGYTF. In nucleotides, the CDR3 is TGTGCCAGCAGCTTACCAAGATTCTATGGCTACACCTTC.

This clonotype was counted once. The V gene is TRBV11-2, the J gene TRBJ1-2; 7 positions agree with TRBD1. This CDR3 is built from 12 residues. V lost 5 bases, J lost 7 bases, and 4 bases stayed unmatched. CDR1 and CDR2 from the germline V gene are SGHAT and FQNNGV. The chain's CDR3 is CASSDYRGGYTF. The CDR3, as DNA: TGTGCCAGCAGCGATTACAGGGGTGGCTACACCTTC.

Many counts were recorded for this clonotype. The CDR3 region is CASSQIQGPRDSPLHF. The DNA of the CDR3 is TGCGCCAGCAGCCAAATTCAGGGGCCAAGGGATTCACCCCTCCACTTT. The J gene is TRBJ1-6, the V gene TRBV4-3; tentative D call: TRBD1 (6 bases). The length of the CDR3 is 16 residues. The germline CDR1 and CDR2 sequences are LGHNA and YSLEER. Trimming removed 2 bases at V and 8 bases at J, with 16 bases between.

This clonotype was recorded at least ten times. V usage is TRBV6-2 or TRBV6-3 and J usage is TRBJ2-1; D gene unclear. Germline V CDR1 and CDR2: MNHEY, SVGEGT. The V end lost 6 bases, the J end lost 5 bases, and 8 bases lay between the germline ends. The CDR3 extends over 12 amino acids. For the CDR3, the DNA is TGTGCCAGCAGAGACCCCGACAATGAGCAGTTCTTC. The encoded protein is CASRDPDNEQFF.

This clonotype was counted between two and nine times. The gene calls are TRBV7-9 and TRBJ2-2; unclear D gene. V shed 6 bases and J shed 4 bases, with 9 bases lying between them. Germline lookup yields CDR1 SEHNR and CDR2 FQNEAQ (reference sequence). CDR3 length: 13 amino acids. This chain's CDR3 is CASRGLGTGELFF. For the CDR3, the DNA is TGTGCCAGCAGAGGGCTTGGCACCGGGGAGCTGTTTTTT.

This clonotype occurred many times. The V gene is TRBV12-3 or TRBV12-4, the J gene TRBJ2-5; no definite D call. The CDR3 sequence is 13 residues long. The ends were cut back, 3 bases at V and 3 bases at J, with 8 bases in the middle. CDR3 in amino acids: CASSFLGEETQYF. The CDR3 nucleotides are TGTGCCAGCAGTTTTCTAGGCGAAGAGACCCAGTACTTC.

This chain uses TRBV6-2 or TRBV6-3 with TRBJ1-1; D is possibly TRBD1 (5 bases). Germline lookup yields CDR1 MNHEY and CDR2 SVGEGT. V was trimmed by 5 bases and J by 11 bases, leaving 24 bases between them. This CDR3 is 15 amino acids long. The CDR3 loop reads CASSQWGGDSREAFF. The CDR3 coding sequence is TGTGCCAGCAGTCAGTGGGGTGGTGACAGCCGGGAGGCTTTCTTT.

This clonotype was detected a few times. The rearrangement uses TRBV29-1 and TRBJ1-3; D gene ambiguous. CDR3 length: 14 amino acids. The germline CDR1 and CDR2 sequences are SQVTM and ANQGSEA. Trimming stripped 0 bases from V and 1 base from J, with 7 bases between. CDR3 sequence (DNA): TGCAGCGTTGAAGAGTCGGGTTCTGGAAACACCATATATTTT. Translation gives CSVEESGSGNTIYF.

The rearrangement joins TRBV25-1 to TRBJ2-5; 15 nucleotides line up with TRBD2. V was clipped by 1 base and J by 5 bases; unmatched bases: 8. Germline-derived CDR1 and CDR2 are MGHDK and SYGVNS. CDR3 length equals 18 residues. The CDR3 nucleotides are TGTGCCAGCAGTGAATCGAAGGGACTAGCGGGGGGAGATGAGACCCAGTACTTC. This encodes CASSESKGLAGGDETQYF.

A few counts support this clonotype. The chain carries TRBV25-1 and TRBJ1-5, with 12 bases fitting TRBD1. V was clipped by 3 bases and J by 7 bases; unmatched bases: 4. The CDR3 has 15 residues. Germline CDR1 is MGHDK and CDR2 is SYGVNS. The CDR3 loop is CASSDAGTGGQPQHF. The CDR3 coding sequence is TGTGCCAGCAGTGATGCCGGGACAGGGGGCCAGCCCCAGCATTTT.